The present entry profiles one TCR beta chain with its context. This record belongs to a study of identical twins. The CDR3 contains 14 residues. Germline V gene data show CDR1 as DFQATT and CDR2 as SNEGSKA (reference sequence). Trimming at V came to 6 bases and at J to 5 bases, leaving 8 bases not matched to a gene. TCRdb analysed the 5' RACE reads with MiXCR anew, one entry per CDR3 protein. The sample has 400,000 to 650,000 distinct CDR3 sequences, roughly a fifth seen once. The data also belong to a second study, concerning T cells expressing NK-cell markers.

The rearrangement uses TRBV20-1 and TRBJ2-2, with 8 nucleotides matching TRBD1. The origin of this receptor is a woman in her late teens or twenties in good health. Input material: CD4+ T cells sorted from blood. CDR3 DNA sequence: TGCAGTGCAGTAGACAGGGGAGGAACCGGGGAGCTGTTTTTT. Protein sequence: CSAVDRGGTGELFF.